The present entry profiles one T cell receptor (beta chain) with its context. There is no known antigen for this receptor. There are 12 amino acids in the CDR3, from cysteine to phenylalanine inclusive. No DNA sequence was recorded. According to the germline V gene, CDR1 reads SQVTM and CDR2 reads ANQGSEA. The sample belongs to a study of T cells expressing NK-cell markers (dated by TCRdb to the early 2020s). In terms of the full investigation: Fewer than ten donors provided sorted CD3+CD56+NKG2C+, CD3+CD56+NKG2C- and CD3+CD56-NKG2C+ T-cell subsets, whose TCR beta-chain repertoires were profiled. Among the eight sequenced donors, seven were HCMV-seropositive and one was HCMV-seronegative. The libraries were sequenced on Illumina HiSeq 2000/2500, MiSeq or NextSeq, producing 2 x 150 bp reads. All eight donors whose samples were sequenced were randomly selected healthy volunteers, three of them men and five women. Overall study outcomes, separate from this receptor: In more than 5 donors, the dominant CD3+CD56+NKG2C+ clonotypes were found to rank among the top 10 CD8+ clonotypes and to make up about 1.0-8% of CD8+ T cells. It remained unclear whether the expanded NKG2C-expressing T cell clones were specific for HCMV antigens. Those dominant clonotypes were again the most abundant among CD3+CD56-NKG2C+ cells in a handful of donors, at about 25-65%.

To determine HCMV serostatus, a commercial ELISA kit was used to detect HCMV-specific IgG in serum. Peripheral blood mononuclear cells were isolated from blood by Ficoll density gradient centrifugation. Sequencer: Illumina HiSeq 2000. The TCR beta cDNA libraries were made using 5'RACE template switching, a step that added both a universal primer site and unique molecular identifiers. Synthesis of cDNA was primed from the TCR beta constant segment and was followed by two consecutive PCR amplification steps. The source study handled its data this way. Reads were demultiplexed and grouped by UMI with MIGEC, and clonotypes were assembled and quantified with MiTCR. To remove erroneous sequences, TCR cDNA sequences were retained only when supported by two or more reads. The tcR package was used for downstream repertoire analysis, and clonotypes were matched across fractions by CDR3 nucleotide sequence plus V segment. Antigen specificity was annotated against VDJdb with VDJmatch, allowing one amino acid substitution in CDR3. TCRdb reprocessed the reads and assigns one entry to each CDR3 protein sequence, leaving out DNA. The V and J calls, along with clone size, are taken from TCRdb and not from the paper's own processing. The sample's clone listing holds roughly 380,000 distinct CDR3 sequences. The ten largest clonotypes hold around 4.9% of the sample.

The sequence joins TRBV29-1 to TRBJ1-2. This clonotype was obtained from a man aged 18-70 years in good health. Sequencing was performed on blood T cells: a sorted CD56 or NKG2C T cell subset, CD4+ or CD8+ T cells, or bulk PBMC T cells (not recorded which). The encoded CDR3 is CSTPAGGGGYTF.